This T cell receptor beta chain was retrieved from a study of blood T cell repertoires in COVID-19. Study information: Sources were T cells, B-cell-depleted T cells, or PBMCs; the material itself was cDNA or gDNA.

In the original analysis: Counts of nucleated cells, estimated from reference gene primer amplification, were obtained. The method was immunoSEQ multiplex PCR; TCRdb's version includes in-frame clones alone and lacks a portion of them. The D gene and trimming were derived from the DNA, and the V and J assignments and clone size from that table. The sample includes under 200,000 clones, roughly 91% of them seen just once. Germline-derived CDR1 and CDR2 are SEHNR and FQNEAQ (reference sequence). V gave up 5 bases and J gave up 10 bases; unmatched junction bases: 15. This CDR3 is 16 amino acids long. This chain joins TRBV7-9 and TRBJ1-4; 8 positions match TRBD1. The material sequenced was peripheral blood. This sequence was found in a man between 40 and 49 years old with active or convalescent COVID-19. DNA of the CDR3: TGTGCCAGCAGCCCCGAGGACAGGGCGGAGGGAGGAAAACTGTTTTTT. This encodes CASSPEDRAEGGKLFF. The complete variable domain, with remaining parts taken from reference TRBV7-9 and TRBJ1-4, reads DTGVSQNPRHKITKRGQNVTFRCDPISEHNRLYWYRQTLGQGPEFLTYFQNEAQLEKSRLLSDRFSAERPKGSFSTLEIQRTEQGDSAMYLCASSPEDRAEGGKLFFGSGTQLSVL.